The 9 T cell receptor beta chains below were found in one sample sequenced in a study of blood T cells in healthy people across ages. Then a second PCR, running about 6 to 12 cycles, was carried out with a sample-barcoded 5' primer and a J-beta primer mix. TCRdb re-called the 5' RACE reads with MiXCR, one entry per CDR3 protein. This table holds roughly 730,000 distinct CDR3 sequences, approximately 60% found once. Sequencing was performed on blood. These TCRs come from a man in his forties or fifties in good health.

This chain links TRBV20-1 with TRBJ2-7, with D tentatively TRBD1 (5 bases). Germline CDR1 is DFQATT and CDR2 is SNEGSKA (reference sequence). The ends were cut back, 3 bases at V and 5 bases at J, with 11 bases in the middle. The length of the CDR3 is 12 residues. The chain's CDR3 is CSASLQGNEQYF. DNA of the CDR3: TGCAGTGCTAGTTTGCAGGGAAACGAGCAGTACTTC.

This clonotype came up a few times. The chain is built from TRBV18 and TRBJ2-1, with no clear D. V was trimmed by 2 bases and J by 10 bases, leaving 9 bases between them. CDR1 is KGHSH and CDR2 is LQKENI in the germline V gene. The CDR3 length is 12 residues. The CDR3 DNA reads TGTGCCAGCTCACCATCCCTAGGGGAGCAGTTCTTC. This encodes CASSPSLGEQFF.

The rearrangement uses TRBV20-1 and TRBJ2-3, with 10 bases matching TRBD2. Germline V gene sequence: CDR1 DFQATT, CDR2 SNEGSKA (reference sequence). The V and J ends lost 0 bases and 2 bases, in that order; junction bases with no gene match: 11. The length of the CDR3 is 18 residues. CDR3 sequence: CSARDSRLAGAHTDTQYF. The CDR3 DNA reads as TGCAGTGCTAGAGATTCCCGTCTAGCGGGGGCCCACACAGATACGCAGTATTTT.

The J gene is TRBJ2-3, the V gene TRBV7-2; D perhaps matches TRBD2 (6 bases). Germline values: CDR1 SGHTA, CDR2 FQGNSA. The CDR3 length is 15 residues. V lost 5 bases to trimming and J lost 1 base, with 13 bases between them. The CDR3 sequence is CASSTTSSGTDTQYF. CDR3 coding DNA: TGTGCCAGCAGCACGACTAGTTCTGGCACAGATACGCAGTATTTT. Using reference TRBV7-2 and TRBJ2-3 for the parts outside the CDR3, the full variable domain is GAGVSQSPSNKVTEKGKDVELRCDPISGHTALYWYRQSLGQGLEFLIYFQGNSAPDKSGLPSDRFSAERTGGSVSTLTIQRTQQEDSAVYLCASSTTSSGTDTQYFGPGTRLTVL.

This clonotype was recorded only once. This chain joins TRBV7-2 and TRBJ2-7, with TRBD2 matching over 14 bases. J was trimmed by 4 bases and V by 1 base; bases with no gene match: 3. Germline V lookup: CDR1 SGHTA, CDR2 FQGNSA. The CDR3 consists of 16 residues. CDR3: CASSLGGLAGGYEQYF. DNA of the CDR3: TGTGCCAGCAGCTTAGGCGGACTAGCGGGGGGATACGAGCAGTACTTC.

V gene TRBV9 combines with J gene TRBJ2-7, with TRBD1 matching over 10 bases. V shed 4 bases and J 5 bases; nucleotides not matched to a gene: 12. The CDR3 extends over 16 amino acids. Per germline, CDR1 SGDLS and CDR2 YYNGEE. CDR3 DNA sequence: TGTGCCAGCAGCCCCCGTTCCGGGACAGGGGATGACGAGCAGTACTTC. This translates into CASSPRSGTGDDEQYF.

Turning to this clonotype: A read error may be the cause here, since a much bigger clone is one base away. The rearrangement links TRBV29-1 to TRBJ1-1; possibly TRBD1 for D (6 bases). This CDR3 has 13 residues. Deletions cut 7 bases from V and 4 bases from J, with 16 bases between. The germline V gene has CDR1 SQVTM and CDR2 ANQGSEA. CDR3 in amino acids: CSATTGFTTEAFF. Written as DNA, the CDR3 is TGCAGCGCTACAACAGGGTTTACCACTGAAGCTTTCTTT.

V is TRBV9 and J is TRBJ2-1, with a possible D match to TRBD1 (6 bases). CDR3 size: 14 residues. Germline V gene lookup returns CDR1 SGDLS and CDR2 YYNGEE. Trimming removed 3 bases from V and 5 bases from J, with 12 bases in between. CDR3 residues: CASSAGQINNEQFF. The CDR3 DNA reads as TGTGCCAGCAGCGCAGGACAGATTAACAATGAGCAGTTCTTC. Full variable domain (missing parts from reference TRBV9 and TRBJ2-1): DSGVTQTPKHLITATGQRVTLRCSPRSGDLSVYWYQQSLDQGLQFLIQYYNGEERAKGNILERFSAQQFPDLHSELNLSSLELGDSALYFCASSAGQINNEQFFGPGTRLTVL.

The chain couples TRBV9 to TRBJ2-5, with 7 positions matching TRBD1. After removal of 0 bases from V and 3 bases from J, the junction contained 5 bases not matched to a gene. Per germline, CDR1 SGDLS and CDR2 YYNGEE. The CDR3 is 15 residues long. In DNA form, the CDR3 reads TGTGCCAGCAGCGTAGGGGCCGGACAGGAAGAGACCCAGTACTTC. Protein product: CASSVGAGQEETQYF.